These 7 T cell receptor beta chains were sequenced from one sample in a study of blood T cell repertoires in COVID-19 (TCRdb year 2020). Libraries were made using the immunoSEQ multiplex PCR assay. Drawn from immuneACCESS, this table holds only the in-frame rearrangements with V and J called that TCRdb kept. Clones are partly lost; checked studies trace under half to an unresolved V gene and leave the rest unexplained. Counted in this sample were roughly 180,000 clones; 82% of them appeared once. The ten largest account for roughly 12% of the sample. Sequencing was carried out using PBMCs or T cells enriched from blood (not recorded which). These receptors all stem from a man aged 40-55 years who had recovered from COVID-19.

V gene TRBV7-2 combines with J gene TRBJ1-6; no reliable D call. The V end was cut by 5 bases, the J end by 7 bases, with 12 bases between. The CDR3 has 14 residues. Germline-derived CDR1 and CDR2 are SGHTA and FQGNSA. DNA of the CDR3: TGTGCCAGCAGCCCCAATCCCGCGAATTCACCCCTCCACTTT. Translating it yields CASSPNPANSPLHF.

In its sample, this clone was seen a few times. V gene TRBV6-2 or TRBV6-3 combines with J gene TRBJ1-5; possible D gene TRBD1, 6 bases. This CDR3 contains 15 residues. Trimming left V 0 bases short and J 0 bases short, with 6 bases between. Germline CDR1 and CDR2: MNHEY and SVGEGT. The CDR3 nucleotides are TGTGCCAGCAGTTACTCGACAGGTAGCAATCAGCCCCAGCATTTT. It yields the protein CASSYSTGSNQPQHF.

The rearrangement links TRBV6-5 to TRBJ2-2, with a tentative D call TRBD2 (5 bases). Trimming shortened V by 0 bases and J by 5 bases, and 10 bases separated the two germline ends. The CDR3 consists of 15 residues. CDR1 and CDR2 (germline): MNHEY, SVGAGI. As DNA, the CDR3 is TGTGCCAGCAGTTACTCGGGAGAGGTAACCGGGGAGCTGTTTTTT. Translating gives CASSYSGEVTGELFF.

The V call is TRBV6-5, the J call TRBJ1-2, with unresolved D. The germline CDR1 and CDR2 sequences are MNHEY and SVGAGI. This CDR3 spans 13 amino acids. The V end lost 5 bases, the J end lost 0 bases, and 7 bases lay between the germline ends. CDR3 in DNA: TGTGCCAGCAGTCATGGCTCTAACTATGGCTACACCTTC. Translation gives CASSHGSNYGYTF.

The DNA of the CDR3 is TGTGCCAGCAGCTCAGGCGGGGAACCATATTCACCCCTCCACTTT. Encoded protein: CASSSGGEPYSPLHF. The chain combines TRBV7-9 with TRBJ1-6; D uncertain. The CDR3 has 15 amino acids. CDR1 and CDR2 from the germline V gene are SEHNR and FQNEAQ (reference sequence). Trimming removed 4 bases at V and 8 bases at J, with 15 bases between.

CDR3 in amino acids: CASSIDSYNEQFF. CDR3 sequence (DNA): TGTGCCAGCAGCATTGACAGTTACAATGAGCAGTTCTTC. The genes are TRBV12-3 or TRBV12-4 and TRBJ2-1; D is perhaps TRBD1 (5 bases). The CDR3 loop spans 13 amino acids. V was trimmed by 6 bases and J by 4 bases, leaving 10 bases between them.

This clone came up once. The J gene is TRBJ2-7, the V gene TRBV6-1; 7 nucleotides match TRBD1. Germline trimming cut 2 bases from V and 1 base from J; bases unmatched to any gene: 2. The CDR3 is 14 amino acids. Per the germline V gene, CDR1 is MNHNS and CDR2 is SASEGT. The CDR3, as DNA: TGTGCCAGCAGTGAAAGGACAGGTTCCTACGAGCAGTACTTC. This translates into CASSERTGSYEQYF.